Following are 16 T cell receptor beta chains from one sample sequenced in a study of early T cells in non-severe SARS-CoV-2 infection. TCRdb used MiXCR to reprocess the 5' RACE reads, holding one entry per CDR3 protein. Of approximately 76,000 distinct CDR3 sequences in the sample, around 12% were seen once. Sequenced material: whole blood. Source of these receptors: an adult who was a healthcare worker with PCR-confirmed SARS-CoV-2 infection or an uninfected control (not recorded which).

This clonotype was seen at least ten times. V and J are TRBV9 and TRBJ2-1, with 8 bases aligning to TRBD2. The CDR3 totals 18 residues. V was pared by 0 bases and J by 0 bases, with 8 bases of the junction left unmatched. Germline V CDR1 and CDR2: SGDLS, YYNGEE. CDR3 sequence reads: CASSVGISGASSYNEQFF. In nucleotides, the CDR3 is TGTGCCAGCAGCGTAGGAATTAGCGGGGCGAGCTCCTACAATGAGCAGTTCTTC.

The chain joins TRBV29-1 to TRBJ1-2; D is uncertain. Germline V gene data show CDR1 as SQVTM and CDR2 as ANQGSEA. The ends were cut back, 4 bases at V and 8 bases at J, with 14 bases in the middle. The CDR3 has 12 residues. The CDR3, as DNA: TGCAGCGTTGGAGAGCTATTCGGCGGCTACACCTTC. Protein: CSVGELFGGYTF.

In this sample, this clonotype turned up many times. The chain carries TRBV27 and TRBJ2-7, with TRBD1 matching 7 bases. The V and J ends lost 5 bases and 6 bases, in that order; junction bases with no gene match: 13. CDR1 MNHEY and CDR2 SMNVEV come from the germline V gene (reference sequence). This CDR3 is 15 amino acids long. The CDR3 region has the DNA TGTGCCAGCAGTGCCACAGGGGCGTCTGTTAGCGAGCAGTACTTC. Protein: CASSATGASVSEQYF.

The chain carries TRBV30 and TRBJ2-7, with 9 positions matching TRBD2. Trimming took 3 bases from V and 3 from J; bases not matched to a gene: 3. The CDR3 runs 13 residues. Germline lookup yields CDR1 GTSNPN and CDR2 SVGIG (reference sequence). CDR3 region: CAWRKRGVYEQYF. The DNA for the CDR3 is TGTGCCTGGAGGAAGCGGGGGGTCTACGAGCAGTACTTC.

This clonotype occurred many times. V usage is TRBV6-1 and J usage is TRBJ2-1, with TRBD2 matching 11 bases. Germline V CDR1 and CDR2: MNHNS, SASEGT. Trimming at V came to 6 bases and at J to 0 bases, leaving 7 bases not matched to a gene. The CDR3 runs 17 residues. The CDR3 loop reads CASSGTSGRSSYNEQFF. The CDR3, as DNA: TGTGCCAGCAGCGGGACTAGCGGTCGGAGCTCCTACAATGAGCAGTTCTTC.

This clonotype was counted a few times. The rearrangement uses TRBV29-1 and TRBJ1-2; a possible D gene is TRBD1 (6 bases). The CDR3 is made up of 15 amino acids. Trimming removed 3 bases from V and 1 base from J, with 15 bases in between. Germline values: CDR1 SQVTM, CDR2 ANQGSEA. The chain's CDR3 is CSVEVQGPDNYGYTF. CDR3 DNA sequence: TGCAGCGTTGAGGTCCAGGGGCCGGATAACTATGGCTACACCTTC.

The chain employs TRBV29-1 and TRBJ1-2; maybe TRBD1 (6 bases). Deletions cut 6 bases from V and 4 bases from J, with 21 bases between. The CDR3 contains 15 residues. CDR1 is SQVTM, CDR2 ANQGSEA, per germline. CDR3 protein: CSVESGQTGTYGYTF. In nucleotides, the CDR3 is TGCAGCGTCGAATCAGGACAGACGGGGACCTATGGCTACACCTTC.

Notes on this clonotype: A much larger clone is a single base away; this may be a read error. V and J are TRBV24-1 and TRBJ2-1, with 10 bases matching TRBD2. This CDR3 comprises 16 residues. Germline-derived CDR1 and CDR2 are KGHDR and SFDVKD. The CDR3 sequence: CATSDASGGSYNEKFF. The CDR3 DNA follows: TGTGCCACCAGTGATGCTAGCGGGGGCTCCTACAATGAGAAGTTCTTC.

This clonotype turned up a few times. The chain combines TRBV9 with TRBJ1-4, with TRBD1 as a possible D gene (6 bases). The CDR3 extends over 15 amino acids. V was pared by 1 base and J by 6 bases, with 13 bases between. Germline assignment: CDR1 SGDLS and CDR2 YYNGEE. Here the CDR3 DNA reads TGTGCCAGCAGCGTAAATCGAGGGGGAGATGAAAAACTGTTTTTT. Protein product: CASSVNRGGDEKLFF. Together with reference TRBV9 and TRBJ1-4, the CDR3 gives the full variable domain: DSGVTQTPKHLITATGQRVTLRCSPRSGDLSVYWYQQSLDQGLQFLIQYYNGEERAKGNILERFSAQQFPDLHSELNLSSLELGDSALYFCASSVNRGGDEKLFFGSGTQLSVL.

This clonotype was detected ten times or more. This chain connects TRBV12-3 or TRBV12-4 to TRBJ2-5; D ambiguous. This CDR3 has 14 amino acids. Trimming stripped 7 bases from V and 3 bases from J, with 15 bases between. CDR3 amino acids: CASTILPQEETQYF. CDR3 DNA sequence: TGTGCCAGCACTATTCTTCCCCAGGAAGAGACCCAGTACTTC.

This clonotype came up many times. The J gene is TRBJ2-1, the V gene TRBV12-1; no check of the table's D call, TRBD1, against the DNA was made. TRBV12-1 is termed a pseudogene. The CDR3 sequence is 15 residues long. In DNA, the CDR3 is TGTGCCAGCAGCTTTTGTATCCCGGGCTTGAATGAGCAGTTCTTC. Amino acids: CASSFCIPGLNEQFF.

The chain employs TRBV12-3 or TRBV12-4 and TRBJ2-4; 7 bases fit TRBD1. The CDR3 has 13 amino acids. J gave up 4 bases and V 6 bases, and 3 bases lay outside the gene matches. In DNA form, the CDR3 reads TGTGCCAGCAGCCCGGGACAGAAAAACATTCAGTACTTC. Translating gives CASSPGQKNIQYF.

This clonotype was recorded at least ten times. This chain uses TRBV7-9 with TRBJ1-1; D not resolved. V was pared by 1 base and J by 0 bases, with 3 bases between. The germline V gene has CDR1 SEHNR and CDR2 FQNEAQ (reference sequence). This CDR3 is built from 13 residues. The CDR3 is CASSLDMNTEAFF. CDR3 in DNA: TGTGCCAGCAGCTTAGATATGAACACTGAAGCTTTCTTT. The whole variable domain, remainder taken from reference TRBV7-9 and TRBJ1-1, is DTGVSQNPRHKITKRGQNVTFRCDPISEHNRLYWYRQTLGQGPEFLTYFQNEAQLEKSRLLSDRFSAERPKGSFSTLEIQRTEQGDSAMYLCASSLDMNTEAFFGQGTRLTVV.

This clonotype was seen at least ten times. In nucleotides, the CDR3 is TGTGCTAGTGGACGTTACACTGAAGCTTTCTTT. As protein: CASGRYTEAFF. The V gene is TRBV12-5, the J gene TRBJ1-1; D is unclear. CDR3 size: 11 residues. The ends were cut back, 6 bases at V and 3 bases at J, with 5 bases in the middle. Germline V gene sequence: CDR1 LGHNT, CDR2 FRNRAP.

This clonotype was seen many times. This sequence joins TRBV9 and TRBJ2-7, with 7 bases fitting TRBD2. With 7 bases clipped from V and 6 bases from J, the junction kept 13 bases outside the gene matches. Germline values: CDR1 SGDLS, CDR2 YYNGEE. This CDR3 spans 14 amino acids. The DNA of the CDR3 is TGTGCCAGCGGCCCCGGGGGGTTGATTGGCGAGCAGTACTTC. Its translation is CASGPGGLIGEQYF.

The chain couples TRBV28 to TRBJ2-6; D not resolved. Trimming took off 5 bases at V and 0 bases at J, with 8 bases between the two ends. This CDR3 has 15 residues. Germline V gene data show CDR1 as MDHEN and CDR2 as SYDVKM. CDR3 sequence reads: CASSPDFSGANVLTF. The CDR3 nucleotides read TGTGCCAGCAGTCCCGATTTCTCTGGGGCCAACGTCCTGACTTTC.